This T cell receptor beta chain came from a study of cytomegalovirus exposure and HLA in healthy donors. Study conclusions and caveats: Confirmation in vitro established that a few CMV-associated chains were specific for CMV antigens.

The CDR3 loop spans 13 amino acids. The germline V gene has CDR1 SGHNT and CDR2 YYREEE (reference sequence). The V and J ends lost 3 bases and 4 bases respectively, with 10 bases between them. Notes on this clone: Its antigen is undetermined.

The PCR made use of 60 Vbeta and 13 Jbeta primers. Clones were sequenced by immunoSEQ multiplex PCR, and TCRdb holds only the in-frame ones, with some missing. The sample lists some 150,000 clones, 70% to 85% seen once, with under 2% in the top ten. The receptor was isolated from a woman in her twenties or thirties in good health and CMV-seronegative. The chain employs TRBV5-4 and TRBJ1-2; no definite D call. The sequenced sample was PBMCs. CDR3 coding DNA: TGTGCCAGCAGCTCGAGAGAGTCCTATGGCTACACCTTC. This translates into CASSSRESYGYTF.